What follows are 26 T cell receptor beta chains derived from one specimen sequenced in a study of blood T cell repertoires in COVID-19. Clones were read by immunoSEQ multiplex PCR, and TCRdb kept only the in-frame ones, dropping some. The sample consists of approximately 75,000 clones, 83% of them appearing once. The sample comprised peripheral blood. Receptors were obtained from a man in his thirties or forties with COVID-19, enrolled during active disease.

The J gene is TRBJ2-7, the V gene TRBV19; the D gene is possibly TRBD2 (6 bases). Germline loops: CDR1 LNHDA, CDR2 SQIVND (reference sequence). Trimming removed 1 base from V and 3 bases from J, with 13 bases in between. This CDR3 spans 15 amino acids. The CDR3 spells CASSIALASNYEQYF. The CDR3 DNA sequence: TGTGCCAGTAGTATAGCGCTAGCGAGCAACTACGAGCAGTACTTC.

This chain connects TRBV5-1 to TRBJ1-1; no clear D. The germline V and J ends were trimmed by 1 base and 1 base, with 14 bases remaining between them. The CDR3 sequence is 16 residues long. The germline gives CDR1 SGHRS, CDR2 YFSETQ. As DNA, the CDR3 is TGCGCCAGCAGCTTGTGGTCAGGAACCTCGAACACTGAAGCTTTCTTT. Translation: CASSLWSGTSNTEAFF.

The gene calls are TRBV15 and TRBJ1-2; TRBD1 might be the D (5 bases). Germline CDR1 reads LNHNV; CDR2 reads YYDKDF (reference sequence). CDR3 length: 18 amino acids. V was clipped by 5 bases and J by 6 bases, with 28 bases between them. The CDR3, as DNA: TGTGCCACCAGCCAATACGTCTTCCGTGGGGCCGCCATGGATGGCTACACCTTC. It translates to CATSQYVFRGAAMDGYTF. Drawing the rest from reference TRBV15 and TRBJ1-2, the complete variable domain is DAMVIQNPRYQVTQFGKPVTLSCSQTLNHNVMYWYQQKSSQAPKLLFHYYDKDFNNEADTPDNFQSRRPNTSFCFLDIRSPGLGDTAMYLCATSQYVFRGAAMDGYTFGSGTRLTVV.

V usage is TRBV6-5 and J usage is TRBJ1-1, with TRBD1 as a possible D gene (5 bases). V gave up 2 bases and J gave up 5 bases, with 9 bases separating them. The CDR3 totals 13 residues. The germline V gene encodes CDR1 MNHEY and CDR2 SVGAGI. The CDR3 region is CASSYGGGTEAFF. CDR3 coding DNA: TGTGCCAGCAGTTACGGGGGGGGAACTGAAGCTTTCTTT.

This chain links TRBV19 with TRBJ1-5; possibly TRBD1 for D (6 bases). The CDR3 contains 16 residues. Trimming stripped 5 bases from V and 3 bases from J, with 17 bases between. The germline V gene has CDR1 LNHDA and CDR2 SQIVND (reference sequence). The CDR3 nucleotides read TGTGCCAGTAGTCCCGAAACAGGGAGACTCAATCAGCCCCAGCATTTT. Encoded protein: CASSPETGRLNQPQHF.

The CDR3 region is CASSQGQVAYEQYF. The CDR3 bases are TGTGCCAGCAGCCAAGGACAGGTAGCCTACGAGCAGTACTTC. The V call is TRBV3-1 (or the pseudogene TRBV3-2), the J call TRBJ2-7, with a weak D call TRBD1 (6 bases). The CDR3 has 14 amino acids. Trimming removed 1 base at V and 2 bases at J, with 9 bases between. Germline V gene lookup returns CDR1 LGHDT and CDR2 YNNKEL (reference sequence).

This clone was recorded only once. The chain has TRBV6-5 and TRBJ2-7; D not resolved. The CDR3 has 12 residues. Trimming cost V 5 bases and J 3 bases, with 8 bases left between them. CDR1 and CDR2 (germline): MNHEY, SVGAGI. CDR3 loop: CASSRYSYEQYF. The DNA of the CDR3 is TGTGCCAGCAGTCGCTACAGCTACGAGCAGTACTTC.

This chain connects TRBV5-6 to TRBJ1-1, with 7 bases lining up with TRBD1. The ends lost 4 bases at V and 4 bases at J; junction bases unmatched: 10. The CDR3 sequence is 15 residues long. The germline CDR1 and CDR2 sequences are SGHDT and YYEEEE. The CDR3 sequence: CASSKWDRDATEAFF. CDR3 nucleotide sequence: TGTGCCAGCAGCAAATGGGACAGAGATGCCACTGAAGCTTTCTTT. Full variable domain (remainder filled in from reference TRBV5-6 and TRBJ1-1): DAGVTQSPTHLIKTRGQQVTLRCSPKSGHDTVSWYQQALGQGPQFIFQYYEEEERQRGNFPDRFSGHQFPNYSSELNVNALLLGDSALYLCASSKWDRDATEAFFGQGTRLTVV.

The chain joins TRBV6-4 to TRBJ2-1; 8 bases match TRBD2. The CDR3 has 15 amino acids. The J segment lost 8 bases and the V segment lost 3 bases, leaving 9 bases of the junction unmatched. CDR1 and CDR2 from the germline V gene are MRHNA and SNTAGT. The CDR3 spells CASSDVPSGSHEQFF. The DNA of the CDR3 is TGTGCCAGCAGTGATGTGCCTAGCGGGTCTCATGAGCAGTTCTTC.

The CDR3 protein is CASSGGTDTQYF. CDR3 nucleotide sequence: TGTGCCAGCAGCGGAGGTACAGATACGCAGTATTTT. V and J are TRBV9 and TRBJ2-3; the D is unclear. Germline CDR1 SGDLS, CDR2 YYNGEE. The germline V and J ends were trimmed by 3 bases and 3 bases, with 5 bases remaining between them. This CDR3 contains 12 residues.

This chain connects TRBV2 to TRBJ1-1; weak D call: TRBD1 (5 bases). The V and J ends lost 5 bases and 4 bases respectively, with 8 bases between them. The CDR3 covers 12 residues. The germline CDR1 and CDR2 sequences are SNHLY and FYNNEI. As DNA, the CDR3 is TGTGCCAGCAGTTGGGGGGTCACTGAAGCTTTCTTT. It is translated as CASSWGVTEAFF.

This chain joins TRBV4-1 and TRBJ1-1; 9 bases map to TRBD1. The CDR3 is made up of 15 amino acids. V lost 1 base and J lost 6; bases outside the gene matches: 6. Germline-derived CDR1 and CDR2 are MGHRA and YSYEKL. CDR3 sequence reads: CASSQGTGVLSEAFF. The CDR3 coding sequence is TGCGCCAGCAGCCAAGGGACAGGGGTTCTTTCTGAAGCTTTCTTT.

The chain has TRBV7-3 and TRBJ2-3, with D possibly matching TRBD1 (6 bases). The CDR3 contains 17 residues. The V gene lost 0 bases and the J gene lost 1 base, with 14 bases spanning the gap. The germline gives CDR1 SGHTA, CDR2 FQGTGA. The chain's CDR3 is CASSLTRTAIRTDTQYF. The CDR3 coding sequence is TGTGCCAGCAGCTTAACCCGGACAGCCATCCGCACAGATACGCAGTATTTT.

This clone has just one count. The chain joins TRBV6-6 to TRBJ2-1; D perhaps matches TRBD2 (6 bases). The CDR3 sequence is 12 residues long. V gave up 3 bases and J gave up 9 bases, with 9 bases separating them. Germline CDR1 reads MNHNY; CDR2 reads SVGAGI (reference sequence). CDR3 in amino acids: CASSYQGGEQFF. The CDR3 nucleotides read TGTGCCAGCAGTTATCAGGGAGGTGAGCAGTTCTTC.

The rearrangement uses TRBV29-1 and TRBJ1-2; possibly TRBD1 for D (6 bases). Germline assignment: CDR1 SQVTM and CDR2 ANQGSEA. The CDR3 spans 15 residues. V was trimmed by 7 bases and J by 3 bases, leaving 21 bases between them. In DNA form, the CDR3 reads TGCAGCGCCGGAGGCGGGGGGCGCAGGGACTATGGCTACACCTTC. This sequence encodes CSAGGGGRRDYGYTF. The variable domain in full, with the rest retrieved from reference TRBV29-1 and TRBJ1-2, is SAVISQKPSRDICQRGTSLTIQCQVDSQVTMMFWYRQQPGQSLTLIATANQGSEATYESGFVIDKFPISRPNLTFSTLTVSNMSPEDSSIYLCSAGGGGRRDYGYTFGSGTRLTVV.

J is TRBJ1-1 and V is TRBV4-3, with 8 bases matching TRBD1. The CDR3 covers 14 residues. V lost 4 bases to trimming and J lost 10 bases; unmatched junction nucleotides: 11. Germline CDR1 LGHNA, CDR2 YSLEER. Here the CDR3 DNA reads TGCGCCAGCAGCCTTAAAACCGGGACAGGAGTAGCTTTCTTT. It yields the protein CASSLKTGTGVAFF.

The genes are TRBV7-2 and TRBJ1-2, with D possibly being TRBD1 (5 bases). The V and J ends lost 6 bases and 4 bases respectively, with 15 bases between them. CDR3 size: 14 residues. Germline loops: CDR1 SGHTA, CDR2 FQGNSA. The CDR3 spells CASSSDITFYGYTF. DNA for the CDR3: TGTGCCAGCAGTTCGGACATAACCTTCTATGGCTACACCTTC.

This clone has a single count. V gene TRBV7-9 combines with J gene TRBJ2-5; 7 bases are a match to TRBD2. Germline V lookup: CDR1 SEHNR, CDR2 FQNEAQ (reference sequence). The ends lost 5 bases at V and 4 bases at J; junction bases unmatched: 16. The CDR3 spans 17 residues. The CDR3 spells CASSLNPGGSGGETQYF. The CDR3, as DNA: TGTGCCAGCAGCCTTAATCCGGGCGGGAGTGGCGGAGAGACCCAGTACTTC.

This clone was observed a handful of times. The genes are TRBV28 and TRBJ1-6; a weak D match, TRBD1 (6 bases). Germline V gives CDR1 MDHEN, CDR2 SYDVKM. V lost 10 bases to trimming and J lost 9 bases, with 13 bases between them. This CDR3 contains 12 residues. The DNA for the CDR3 is TGTGCCACCCGGGACATGGGTTCACCCCTCCACTTT. Protein sequence: CATRDMGSPLHF.

The count of this clone is one. The V gene is TRBV23-1, the J gene TRBJ2-7; 12 nucleotides match TRBD2. TRBV23-1 is annotated as an ORF whose role is uncertain. V lost 0 bases, J lost 4 bases, and 4 bases stayed unmatched. CDR3 length: 16 amino acids. CDR3 amino acids: CASSQSSLAGGYEQYF. The CDR3 DNA sequence: TGCGCCAGCAGTCAATCGTCACTAGCGGGAGGTTACGAGCAGTACTTC.

The CDR3 DNA reads TGTGCCAGCAGTTCGAGCCAGGGGAACACTGAAGCTTTCTTT. It translates to CASSSSQGNTEAFF. This rearrangement joins TRBV2 to TRBJ1-1; D is perhaps TRBD1 (5 bases). This CDR3 region has 14 residues. Trimming shortened V by 5 bases and J by 1 base, and 11 bases separated the two germline ends. Looked up from germline, CDR1 is SNHLY and CDR2 is FYNNEI.

CDR3: CATLLKGRADEQFF. CDR3 coding DNA: TGCGCCACCCTCCTGAAGGGGAGGGCCGATGAGCAGTTCTTC. This chain uses TRBV10-2 with TRBJ2-1, with 7 positions matching TRBD2. The trim removed 10 bases at V and 8 bases at J, leaving 14 bases unmatched. This CDR3 spans 14 amino acids. The V gene's germline CDR1 is WSHSY and CDR2 SAAADI.

The chain couples TRBV4-2 to TRBJ1-5; the D is unclear. V gave up 5 bases and J gave up 4 bases, with 9 bases separating them. Per the germline V gene, CDR1 is LGHNA and CDR2 is YNFKEQ. This CDR3 region has 13 residues. The CDR3 sequence is CASSSTANQPQHF. The CDR3, as DNA: TGTGCCAGCAGCAGCACAGCAAATCAGCCCCAGCATTTT.

This clone has more than one count but fewer than ten. The chain couples TRBV28 to TRBJ2-7, with 8 bases aligning to TRBD2. V trimming: 4 bases; J trimming: 0 bases; junction bases outside the gene matches: 5. Germline lookup yields CDR1 MDHEN and CDR2 SYDVKM. CDR3 size: 15 residues. This chain's CDR3 is CASSWPGLGSYEQYF. The CDR3 DNA reads as TGTGCCAGCAGTTGGCCGGGACTAGGCTCCTACGAGCAGTACTTC.

This clone appeared once. V usage is TRBV24-1 and J usage is TRBJ2-7; 7 bases map to TRBD1. V lost 0 bases and J lost 6; bases outside the gene matches: 7. Germline V CDR1 and CDR2: KGHDR, SFDVKD. There are 15 residues in the CDR3. The CDR3 is CATSDLKGARIEQYF. CDR3 DNA sequence: TGTGCCACCAGTGATTTGAAGGGGGCGAGAATCGAGCAGTACTTC.

The genes are TRBV10-1 and TRBJ2-7; tentative D call: TRBD1 (5 bases). Trimming took off 0 bases at V and 12 bases at J, with 15 bases between the two ends. CDR3 size: 13 residues. In germline, CDR1 is WNHNN, CDR2 SYGVQD (reference sequence). The chain's CDR3 is CASSESSKGFLYF. The CDR3 DNA reads as TGCGCCAGCAGTGAGTCAAGTAAGGGGTTCCTGTACTTC.